The clone carrying this T cell receptor beta chain was seen only a few times. Sorting of CD4+ naive, central memory, regulatory and stem cell-like memory cells was performed via CD45RO/CCR7/CD25/CD127/CD95/CD27. The study reverse transcribed the entire isolated RNA, so it sequenced expressed TCRB transcripts. The table came from immunoSEQ multiplex PCR; TCRdb's copy has only in-frame clones and leaves some out. The sample consists of about 180,000 clones, about 12% of them appearing once. Trimming left V 7 bases short and J 0 bases short, with 6 bases between. Germline CDR1 reads SQVTM; CDR2 reads ANQGSEA. The CDR3 is made up of 12 amino acids. This record belongs to a study of beta chain features in type 1 diabetes.

This sequence joins TRBV29-1 and TRBJ1-4; maybe TRBD1 (5 bases). The source of this sequence is a woman between 18 and 29 years old in good health. The sequenced sample was central memory CD4+ T cells from blood. CDR3 nucleotides: TGCAGCGGGGGGGCAACTAATGAAAAACTGTTTTTT. Amino acids: CSGGATNEKLFF.